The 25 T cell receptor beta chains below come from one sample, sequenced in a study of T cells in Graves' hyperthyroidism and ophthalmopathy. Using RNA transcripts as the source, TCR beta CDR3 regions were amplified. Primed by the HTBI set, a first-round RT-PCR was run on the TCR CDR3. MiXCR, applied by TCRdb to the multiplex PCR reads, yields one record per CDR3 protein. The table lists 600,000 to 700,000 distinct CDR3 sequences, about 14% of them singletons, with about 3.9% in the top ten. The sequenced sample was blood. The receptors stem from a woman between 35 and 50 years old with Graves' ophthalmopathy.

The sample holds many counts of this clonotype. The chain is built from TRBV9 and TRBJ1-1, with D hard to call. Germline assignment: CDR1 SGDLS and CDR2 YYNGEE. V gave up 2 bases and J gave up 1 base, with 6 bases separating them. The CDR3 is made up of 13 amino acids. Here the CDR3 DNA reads TGTGCCAGCAGCGTGGCCAAGAACACTGAAGCTTTCTTT. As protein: CASSVAKNTEAFF.

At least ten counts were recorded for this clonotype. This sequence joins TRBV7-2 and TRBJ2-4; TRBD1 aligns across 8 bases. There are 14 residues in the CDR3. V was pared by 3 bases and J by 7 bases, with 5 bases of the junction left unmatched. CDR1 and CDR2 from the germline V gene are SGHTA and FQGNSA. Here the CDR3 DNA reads TGTGCCAGCAGCTTGAAGACAGGGGTGAACATTCAGTACTTC. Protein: CASSLKTGVNIQYF.

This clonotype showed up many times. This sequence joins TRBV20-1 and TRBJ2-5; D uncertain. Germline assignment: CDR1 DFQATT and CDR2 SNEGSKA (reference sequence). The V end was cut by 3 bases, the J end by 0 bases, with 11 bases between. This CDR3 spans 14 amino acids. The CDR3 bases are TGCAGTGCTAGTCTTTCGGTAAACCAAGAGACCCAGTACTTC. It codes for CSASLSVNQETQYF.

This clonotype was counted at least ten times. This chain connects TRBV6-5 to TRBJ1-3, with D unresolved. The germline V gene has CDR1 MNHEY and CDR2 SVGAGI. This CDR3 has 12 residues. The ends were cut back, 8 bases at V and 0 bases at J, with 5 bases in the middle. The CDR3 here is CASVGSGNTIYF. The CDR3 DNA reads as TGTGCCAGCGTTGGCTCTGGAAACACCATATATTTT.

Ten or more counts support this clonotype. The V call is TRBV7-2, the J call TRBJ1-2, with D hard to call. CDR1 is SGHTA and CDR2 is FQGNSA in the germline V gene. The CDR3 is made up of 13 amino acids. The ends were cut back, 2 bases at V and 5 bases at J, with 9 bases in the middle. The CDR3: CASSLPQRYGYTF. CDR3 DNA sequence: TGTGCCAGCAGCTTACCCCAGAGATATGGCTACACCTTC. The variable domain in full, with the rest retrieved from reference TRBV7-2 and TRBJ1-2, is GAGVSQSPSNKVTEKGKDVELRCDPISGHTALYWYRQSLGQGLEFLIYFQGNSAPDKSGLPSDRFSAERTGGSVSTLTIQRTQQEDSAVYLCASSLPQRYGYTFGSGTRLTVV.

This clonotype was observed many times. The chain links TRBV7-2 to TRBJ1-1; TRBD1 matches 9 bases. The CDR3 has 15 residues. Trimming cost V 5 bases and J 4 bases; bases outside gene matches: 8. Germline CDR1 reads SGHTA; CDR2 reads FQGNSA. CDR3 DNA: TGTGCCAGCAGCGTCGACAGGGGGGTGGGCACTGAAGCTTTCTTT. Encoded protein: CASSVDRGVGTEAFF.

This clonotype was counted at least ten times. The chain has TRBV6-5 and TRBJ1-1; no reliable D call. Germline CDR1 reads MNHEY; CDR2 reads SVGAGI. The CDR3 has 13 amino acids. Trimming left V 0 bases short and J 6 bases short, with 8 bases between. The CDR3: CASSYSPWSEAFF. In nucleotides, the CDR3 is TGTGCCAGCAGTTACTCTCCGTGGTCTGAAGCTTTCTTT.

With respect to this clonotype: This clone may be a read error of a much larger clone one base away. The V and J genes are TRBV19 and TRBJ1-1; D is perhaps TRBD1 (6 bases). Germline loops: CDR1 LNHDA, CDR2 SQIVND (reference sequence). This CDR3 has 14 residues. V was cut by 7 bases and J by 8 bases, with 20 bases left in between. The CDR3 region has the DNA TGTGCCAGTACCCTGGTCCCGGTACAGGGAGAAGCTTTCTTT. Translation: CASTLVPVQGEAFF.

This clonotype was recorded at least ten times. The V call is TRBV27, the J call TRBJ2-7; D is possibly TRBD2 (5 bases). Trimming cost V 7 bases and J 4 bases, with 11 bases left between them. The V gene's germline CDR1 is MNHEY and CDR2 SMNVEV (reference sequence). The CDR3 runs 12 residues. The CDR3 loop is CASKTGSYEQYF. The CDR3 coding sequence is TGTGCCAGCAAGACGGGATCGTACGAGCAGTACTTC.

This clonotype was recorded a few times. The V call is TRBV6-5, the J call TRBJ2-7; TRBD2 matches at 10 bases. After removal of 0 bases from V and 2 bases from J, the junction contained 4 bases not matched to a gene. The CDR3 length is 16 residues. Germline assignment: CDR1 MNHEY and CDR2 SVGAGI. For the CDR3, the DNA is TGTGCCAGCAGTTACTCTCTAGCGGGAGTCCCCTACGAGCAGTACTTC. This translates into CASSYSLAGVPYEQYF.

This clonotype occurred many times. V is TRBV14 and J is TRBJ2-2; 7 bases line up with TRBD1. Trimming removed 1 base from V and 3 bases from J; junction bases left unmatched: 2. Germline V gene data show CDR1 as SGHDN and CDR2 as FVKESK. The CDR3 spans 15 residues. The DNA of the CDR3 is TGTGCCAGCAGCCAAGGGACAGGACACACCGGGGAGCTGTTTTTT. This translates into CASSQGTGHTGELFF.

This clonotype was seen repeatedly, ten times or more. The CDR3 coding sequence is TGTGCCACCAGGGACAGTACCATGAACACTGAAGCTTTCTTT. Protein: CATRDSTMNTEAFF. The chain uses TRBV24-1 and TRBJ1-1; possible D gene TRBD1, 6 bases. The ends were cut back, 7 bases at V and 0 bases at J, with 11 bases in the middle. The CDR3 loop spans 14 amino acids. The germline CDR1 and CDR2 sequences are KGHDR and SFDVKD.

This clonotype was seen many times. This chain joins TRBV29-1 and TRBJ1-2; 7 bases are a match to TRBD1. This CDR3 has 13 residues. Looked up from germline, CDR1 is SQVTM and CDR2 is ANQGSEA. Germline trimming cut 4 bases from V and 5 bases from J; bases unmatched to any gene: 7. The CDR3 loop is CSVGQGGPYGYTF. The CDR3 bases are TGCAGCGTTGGACAGGGTGGTCCTTATGGCTACACCTTC.

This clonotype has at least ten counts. In DNA, the CDR3 is TGTGCCAGCAGCGTGCGGACAGGGCAATCCTATGGCTACACCTTC. It specifies CASSVRTGQSYGYTF. J is TRBJ1-2 and V is TRBV5-4; 8 nucleotides line up with TRBD1. The CDR3 length is 15 residues. V was pared by 4 bases and J by 4 bases, with 9 bases of the junction left unmatched. Per the germline V gene, CDR1 is SGHNT and CDR2 is YYREEE (reference sequence).

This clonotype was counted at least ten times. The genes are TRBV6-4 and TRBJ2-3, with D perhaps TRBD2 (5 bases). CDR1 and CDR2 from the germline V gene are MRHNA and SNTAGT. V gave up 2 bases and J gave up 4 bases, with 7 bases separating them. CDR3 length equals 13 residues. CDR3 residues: CASSDGSSDTQYF. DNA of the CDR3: TGTGCCAGCAGTGACGGGAGTTCAGATACGCAGTATTTT.

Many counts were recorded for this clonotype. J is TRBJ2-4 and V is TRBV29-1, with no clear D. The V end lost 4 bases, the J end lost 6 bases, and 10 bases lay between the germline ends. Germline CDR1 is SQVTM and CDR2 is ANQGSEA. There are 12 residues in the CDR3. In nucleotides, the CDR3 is TGCAGCGTTGTATGGGTGGGAAACATTCAGTACTTC. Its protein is CSVVWVGNIQYF.

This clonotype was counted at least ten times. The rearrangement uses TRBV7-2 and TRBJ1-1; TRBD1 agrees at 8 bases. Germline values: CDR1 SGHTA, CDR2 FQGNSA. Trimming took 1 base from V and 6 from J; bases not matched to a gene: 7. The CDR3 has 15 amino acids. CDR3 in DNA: TGTGCCAGCAGCTTAGTACGACAGGGGAGCTCTGAAGCTTTCTTT. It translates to CASSLVRQGSSEAFF. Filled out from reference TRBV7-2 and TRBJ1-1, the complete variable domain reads GAGVSQSPSNKVTEKGKDVELRCDPISGHTALYWYRQSLGQGLEFLIYFQGNSAPDKSGLPSDRFSAERTGGSVSTLTIQRTQQEDSAVYLCASSLVRQGSSEAFFGQGTRLTVV.

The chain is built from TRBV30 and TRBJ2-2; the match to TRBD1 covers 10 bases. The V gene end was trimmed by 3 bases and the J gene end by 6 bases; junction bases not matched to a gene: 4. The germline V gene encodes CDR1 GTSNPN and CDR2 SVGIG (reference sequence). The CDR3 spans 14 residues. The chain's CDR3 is CAWSPGTGAGELFF. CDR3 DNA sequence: TGTGCCTGGAGCCCCGGGACAGGGGCCGGGGAGCTGTTTTTT.

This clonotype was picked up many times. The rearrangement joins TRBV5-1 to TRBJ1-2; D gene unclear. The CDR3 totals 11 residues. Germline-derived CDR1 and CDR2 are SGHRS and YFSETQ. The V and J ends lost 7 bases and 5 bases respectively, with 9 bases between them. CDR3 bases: TGCGCCAGCGGGGAGGAGTATGGCTACACCTTC. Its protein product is CASGEEYGYTF.

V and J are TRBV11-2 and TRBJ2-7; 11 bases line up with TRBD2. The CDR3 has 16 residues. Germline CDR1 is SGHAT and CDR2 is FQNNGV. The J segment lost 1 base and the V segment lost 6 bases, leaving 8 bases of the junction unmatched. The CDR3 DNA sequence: TGTGCCAGCAGTCCTCGGCTAGCGGGAGGATCCTACGAGCAGTACTTC. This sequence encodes CASSPRLAGGSYEQYF.

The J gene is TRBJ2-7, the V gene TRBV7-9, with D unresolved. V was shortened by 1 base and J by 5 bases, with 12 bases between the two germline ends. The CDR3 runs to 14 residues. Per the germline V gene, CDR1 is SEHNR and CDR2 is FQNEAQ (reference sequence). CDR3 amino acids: CASSLEGTGDEQYF. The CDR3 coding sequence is TGTGCCAGCAGCTTAGAGGGAACGGGCGACGAGCAGTACTTC.

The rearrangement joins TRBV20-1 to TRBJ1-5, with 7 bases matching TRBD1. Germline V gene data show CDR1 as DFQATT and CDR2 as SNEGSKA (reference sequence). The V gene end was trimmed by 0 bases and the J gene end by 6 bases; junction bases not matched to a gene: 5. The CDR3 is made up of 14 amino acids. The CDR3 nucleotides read TGCAGTGCTAGAGACCGGACAGGAGGTCAGCCCCAGCATTTT. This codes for CSARDRTGGQPQHF.

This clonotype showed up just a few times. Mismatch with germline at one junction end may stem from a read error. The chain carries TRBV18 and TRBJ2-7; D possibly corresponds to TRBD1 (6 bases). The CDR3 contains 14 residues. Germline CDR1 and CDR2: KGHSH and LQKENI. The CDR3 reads CATSPQGGLNEQYF. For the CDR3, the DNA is TGTGCCACCTCACCGCAAGGGGGATTAAACGAGCAGTACTTC.

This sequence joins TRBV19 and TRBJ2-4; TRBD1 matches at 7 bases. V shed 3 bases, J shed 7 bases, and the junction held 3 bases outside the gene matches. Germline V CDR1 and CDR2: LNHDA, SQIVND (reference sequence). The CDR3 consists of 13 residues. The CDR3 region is CASSIGDSNIQYF. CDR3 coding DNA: TGTGCCAGTAGTATCGGGGACAGCAACATTCAGTACTTC.

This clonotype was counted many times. As DNA, the CDR3 is TGTGCCAGCAGCCCAGGACAGGGGACTGTATATGGCTACACCTTC. This translates into CASSPGQGTVYGYTF. The chain is built from TRBV7-8 and TRBJ1-2, with TRBD1 matching over 9 bases. V lost 5 bases to trimming and J lost 5 bases; unmatched junction nucleotides: 9. Germline CDR1 is SGHVS and CDR2 is FQNEAQ. The CDR3 length is 15 residues. Complete variable domain (other parts from reference TRBV7-8 and TRBJ1-2): GAGVSQSPRYKVAKRGQDVALRCDPISGHVSLFWYQQALGQGPEFLTYFQNEAQLDKSGLPSDRFFAERPEGSVSTLKIQRTQQEDSAVYLCASSPGQGTVYGYTFGSGTRLTVV.